This T cell receptor beta chain emerged from a study of PD-1 blockade in mismatch repair-deficient tumors. Study information: Enrolled about 2013-2017, patients had progressing, pretreated mismatch repair-deficient cancers of over nine types.

A remark on this clone: One end of the junction does not line up with germline, which may come from a read error.

This CDR3 is built from 12 residues. The V gene's germline CDR1 is MNHEY and CDR2 SVGAGI. Generated by immunoSEQ multiplex PCR, the TCRdb table keeps only in-frame clones and is missing some. The sample holds 120,000 or so clones; about 88% are singletons and the top ten take approximately 15%. The receptor comes from an adult with mismatch repair-deficient cancer. The sequencing here drew on peripheral blood, taken 44 weeks after starting pembrolizumab. The rearrangement uses TRBV6-5 and TRBJ2-1; TRBD2 is a possible D gene (5 bases). The CDR3: CASTYGINEQFF. Written as DNA, the CDR3 is TGTGCCAGCACTTACGGGATCAATGAGCAGTTCTTC.